A single sample is the source of the 12 T cell receptor beta chains below, sequenced in a study of graft-versus-host responses after intestinal transplantation. Clones were sequenced by immunoSEQ multiplex PCR, and TCRdb holds only the in-frame ones, with some missing. The profile shows 21,000 or so clones, roughly 89% of them singletons. The starting material was PBMCs, obtained just over 64 days after intestinal transplantation. Receptor source: a human patient who received an intestinal transplant, so some T cells may come from the graft donor.

This clone was seen once. The CDR3 is CASSWAGGIYEQYF. The CDR3 DNA reads as TGTGCCAGTAGTTGGGCAGGGGGTATCTACGAGCAGTACTTC. This chain joins TRBV19 and TRBJ2-5, with 7 bases lining up with TRBD1. The tail of the sequence fits TRBJ2-7 better, so the J call may be wrong. In germline, CDR1 is LNHDA, CDR2 SQIVND (reference sequence). The CDR3 has 14 amino acids.

This clone occurred a few times. V usage is TRBV4-3 and J usage is TRBJ1-1, with D tentatively TRBD1 (5 bases). The CDR3 length is 13 residues. Trimming took off 2 bases at V and 1 base at J, with 5 bases between the two ends. Germline CDR1 LGHNA, CDR2 YSLEER. DNA of the CDR3: TGCGCCAGCAGCCAAACAGGGAACACTGAAGCTTTCTTT. It encodes CASSQTGNTEAFF.

The rearrangement joins TRBV27 to TRBJ1-5; D is perhaps TRBD1 (5 bases). The CDR3 sequence is 16 residues long. Trimming took 4 bases from V and 7 from J, leaving 20 bases between them. Germline CDR1 reads MNHEY; CDR2 reads SMNVEV (reference sequence). In DNA form, the CDR3 reads TGTGCCAGCAGTTGGGGCCAGAGCGCGGGAGGCCAGCCCCAGCATTTT. It codes for CASSWGQSAGGQPQHF.

This rearrangement joins TRBV7-9 to TRBJ2-2; 7 bases agree with TRBD1. The CDR3 is 17 residues long. V trimming: 4 bases; J trimming: 2 bases; junction bases outside the gene matches: 10. CDR1 SEHNR and CDR2 FQNEAQ come from the germline V gene (reference sequence). CDR3 protein: CASSSQGTVLNTGELFF. The CDR3 coding sequence is TGTGCCAGCAGCTCGCAAGGGACAGTCCTTAACACCGGGGAGCTGTTTTTT.

The chain combines TRBV19 with TRBJ2-1; 9 bases fit TRBD1. The CDR3 is 16 residues long. CDR1 is LNHDA, CDR2 SQIVND, per germline (reference sequence). J lost 8 bases, V lost 5 bases, and 13 bases had no gene match. The DNA of the CDR3 is TGTGCCAGTAGTGGGGGGGACAGGGTAACTAGGTATGAGCAGTTCTTC. Its protein product is CASSGGDRVTRYEQFF.

The chain couples TRBV12-2 to TRBJ2-1. TRBV12-2 is given as a pseudogene. The CDR3 runs to 14 residues. The CDR3 DNA is TGTGCAAGTCGCTTAGGAAAGGGAACTAATGAGCAGTTCTTC. It encodes CASRLGKGTNEQFF.

The chain couples TRBV1 to TRBJ2-6; the D call TRBD1 from the table was never checked on the DNA. TRBV1 is shown as a pseudogene. CDR3 length: 16 amino acids. CDR3 in amino acids: CTSRQLRLCRANVLTF. In DNA, the CDR3 is TGCACCAGCAGGCAGTTACGTTTGTGCAGGGCCAACGTCCTGACTTTC.

This CDR3 is CASSSGVAQYF. The CDR3, as DNA: TGTGCCAGCAGCTCGGGTGTGGCGCAGTATTTT. The chain joins TRBV7-7 to TRBJ2-3, with D uncertain. CDR1 and CDR2 from the germline V gene are SSHAT and FNYEAQ (reference sequence). The CDR3 sequence is 11 residues long. V gave up 4 bases and J gave up 10 bases, with 9 bases separating them.

The genes are TRBV5-6 and TRBJ2-3; no firm D call. Per germline, CDR1 SGHDT and CDR2 YYEEEE. V lost 2 bases and J 3 bases, leaving 4 bases between the germline ends. This CDR3 spans 12 amino acids. CDR3 coding DNA: TGTGCCAGCAGCTTAAGGACAGATACGCAGTATTTT. This codes for CASSLRTDTQYF.

The chain is built from TRBV4-1 and TRBJ2-1; D is unclear. With 0 bases removed from V and 7 bases from J, the gap between germline ends came to 10 bases. This CDR3 comprises 14 residues. CDR1 and CDR2 from the germline V gene are MGHRA and YSYEKL. CDR3 in DNA: TGCGCCAGCAGCCAAGAGGGCCTTGGGAATGAGCAGTTCTTC. It specifies CASSQEGLGNEQFF.

This clone was detected once. This chain links TRBV5-4 with TRBJ1-1; D is uncertain. The CDR3 length is 13 residues. V dropped 4 bases and J dropped 4 bases, with 11 bases sitting between them. Germline V gene data show CDR1 as SGHNT and CDR2 as YYREEE (reference sequence). Here the CDR3 reads CASSGGGSTEAFF. DNA for the CDR3: TGTGCCAGCAGCGGCGGCGGCAGCACTGAAGCTTTCTTT.

CDR3 in DNA: TGCGCCAGCAGCCGAGAGGACAGGGAGGACACCGGGGAGCTGTTTTTT. This sequence encodes CASSREDREDTGELFF. This chain joins TRBV4-3 and TRBJ2-2; TRBD1 matches 8 bases. Germline values: CDR1 LGHNA, CDR2 YSLEER. This CDR3 comprises 16 residues. V lost 4 bases and J lost 3; bases outside the gene matches: 7.